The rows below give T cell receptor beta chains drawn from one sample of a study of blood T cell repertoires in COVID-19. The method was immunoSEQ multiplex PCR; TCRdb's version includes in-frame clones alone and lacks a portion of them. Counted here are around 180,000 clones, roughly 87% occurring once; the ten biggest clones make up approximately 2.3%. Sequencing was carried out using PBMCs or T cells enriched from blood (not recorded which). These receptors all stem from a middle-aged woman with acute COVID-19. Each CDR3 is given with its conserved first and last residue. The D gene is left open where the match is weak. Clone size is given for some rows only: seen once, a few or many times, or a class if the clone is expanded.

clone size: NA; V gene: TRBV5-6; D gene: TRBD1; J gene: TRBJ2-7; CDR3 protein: CASSYLGDSSYEQYF; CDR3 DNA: TGTGCCAGCAGTTACCTGGGGGACAGTTCCTACGAGCAGTACTTC
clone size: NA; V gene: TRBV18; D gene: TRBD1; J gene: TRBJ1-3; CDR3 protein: CASSPVQGAQGNTIYF; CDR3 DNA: TGTGCCAGCTCACCAGTCCAGGGGGCACAAGGAAACACCATATATTTT
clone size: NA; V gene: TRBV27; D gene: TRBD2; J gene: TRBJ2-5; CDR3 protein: CASSRTSQETQYF; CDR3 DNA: TGTGCCAGCAGTCGGACTAGCCAAGAGACCCAGTACTTC
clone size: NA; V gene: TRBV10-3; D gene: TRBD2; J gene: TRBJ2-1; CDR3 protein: CAIGMTSGRDNEQFF; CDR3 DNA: TGTGCCATCGGAATGACTAGCGGGAGGGACAATGAGCAGTTCTTC
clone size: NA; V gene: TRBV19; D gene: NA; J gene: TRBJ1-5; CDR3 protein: CASSLLRGTPTNQPQHF; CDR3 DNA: TGTGCCAGTAGTTTGCTCAGAGGGACTCCGACCAATCAGCCCCAGCATTTT
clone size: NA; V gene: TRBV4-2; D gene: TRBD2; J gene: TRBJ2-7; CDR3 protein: CASSQAGSGGIYYEQYF; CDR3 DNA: TGTGCCAGCAGCCAAGCGGGGAGCGGGGGAATCTATTACGAGCAGTACTTC
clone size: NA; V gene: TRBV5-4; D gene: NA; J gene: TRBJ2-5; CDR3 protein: CASSLRQGRETQYF; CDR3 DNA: TGTGCCAGCAGCTTGAGGCAGGGCAGAGAGACCCAGTACTTC
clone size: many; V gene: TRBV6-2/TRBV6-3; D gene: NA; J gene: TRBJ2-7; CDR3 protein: CASSYSPGGTRYEQYF; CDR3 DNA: TGTGCCAGCAGTTACTCGCCAGGGGGGACTCGGTACGAGCAGTACTTC
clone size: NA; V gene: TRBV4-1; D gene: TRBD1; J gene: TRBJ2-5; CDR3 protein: CASSQARFGQGFQETQYF; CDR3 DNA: TGCGCCAGCAGCCAAGCGAGGTTTGGACAGGGGTTCCAAGAGACCCAGTACTTC
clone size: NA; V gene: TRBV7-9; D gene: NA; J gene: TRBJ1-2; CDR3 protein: CASSLSVDGYTF; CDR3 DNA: TGTGCCAGCAGCTTATCGGTTGATGGCTACACCTTC
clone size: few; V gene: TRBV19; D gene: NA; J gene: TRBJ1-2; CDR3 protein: CASRSGITSRAYGYTF; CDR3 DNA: TGTGCCAGTAGATCCGGGATAACCTCAAGGGCCTATGGCTACACCTTC
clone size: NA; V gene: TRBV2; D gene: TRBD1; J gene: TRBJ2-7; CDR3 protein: CASSEPSRGGASYEQYF; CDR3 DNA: TGTGCCAGCAGTGAACCCTCTAGAGGGGGCGCTTCCTACGAGCAGTACTTC
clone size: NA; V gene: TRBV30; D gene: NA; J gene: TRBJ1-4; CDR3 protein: CAWSARLNEKLFF; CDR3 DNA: TGTGCCTGGAGCGCTCGACTTAATGAAAAACTGTTTTTT
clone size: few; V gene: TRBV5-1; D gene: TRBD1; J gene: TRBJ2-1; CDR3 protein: CASSLGRGRGYNEQFF; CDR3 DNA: TGCGCCAGCAGCTTGGGCAGGGGGCGCGGATACAATGAGCAGTTCTTC
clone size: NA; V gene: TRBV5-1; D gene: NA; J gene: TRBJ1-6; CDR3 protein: CASSLGGGSPLHF; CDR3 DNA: TGCGCCAGCAGCTTAGGAGGAGGTTCACCCCTCCACTTT
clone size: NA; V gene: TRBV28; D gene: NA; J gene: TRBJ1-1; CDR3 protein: CASSLRGLNAEAFF; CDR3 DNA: TGTGCCAGCAGTCTGCGGGGCCTGAACGCTGAAGCTTTCTTT
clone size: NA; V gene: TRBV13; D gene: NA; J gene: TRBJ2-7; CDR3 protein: CASSLRAGQGHLSYEQYF; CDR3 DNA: TGTGCCAGCAGCTTAAGGGCGGGGCAGGGCCACCTCTCCTACGAGCAGTACTTC
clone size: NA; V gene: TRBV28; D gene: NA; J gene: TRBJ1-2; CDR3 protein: CASSLSYSRANYGYTF; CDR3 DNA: TGTGCCAGCAGTTTATCGTACAGCAGGGCTAACTATGGCTACACCTTC
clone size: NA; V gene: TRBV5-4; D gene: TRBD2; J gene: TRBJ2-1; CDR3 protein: CASSLEWTSGINEQFF; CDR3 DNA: TGTGCCAGCAGCTTGGAATGGACTAGCGGGATCAATGAGCAGTTCTTC
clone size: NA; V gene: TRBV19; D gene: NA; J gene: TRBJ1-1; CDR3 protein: CASSTLPSKADKNTEAFF; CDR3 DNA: TGTGCCAGTAGTACCCTCCCATCGAAGGCGGATAAGAACACTGAAGCTTTCTTT
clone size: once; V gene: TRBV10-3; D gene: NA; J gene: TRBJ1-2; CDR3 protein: CAISPFGEGSYGYTF; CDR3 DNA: TGTGCCATCAGTCCCTTTGGGGAGGGCAGCTATGGCTACACCTTC
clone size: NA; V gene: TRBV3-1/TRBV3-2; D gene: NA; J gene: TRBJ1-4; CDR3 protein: CASSQVPGTNEKLFF; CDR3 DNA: TGTGCCAGCAGCCAGGTACCGGGGACTAATGAAAAACTGTTTTTT
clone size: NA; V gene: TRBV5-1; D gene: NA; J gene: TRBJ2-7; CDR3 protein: CASSLAQGGAEQYF; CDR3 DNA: TGCGCCAGCAGCTTGGCTCAAGGGGGGGCCGAGCAGTACTTC
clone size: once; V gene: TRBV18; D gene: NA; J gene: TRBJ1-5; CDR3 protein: CASSVTGGNQPQHF; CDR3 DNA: TGTGCCAGCTCAGTGACAGGAGGCAATCAGCCCCAGCATTTT
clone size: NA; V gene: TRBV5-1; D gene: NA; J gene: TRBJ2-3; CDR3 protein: CASSPDKTDTQYF; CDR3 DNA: TGCGCCAGCAGTCCCGACAAAACAGATACGCAGTATTTT
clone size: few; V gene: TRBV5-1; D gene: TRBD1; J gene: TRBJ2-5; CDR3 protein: CASARQGAPGETQYF; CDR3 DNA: TGCGCCAGCGCGCGGCAGGGGGCGCCGGGAGAGACCCAGTACTTC
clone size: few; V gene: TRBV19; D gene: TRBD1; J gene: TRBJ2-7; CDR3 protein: CASSSRQGDYEQYF; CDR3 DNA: TGTGCCAGTAGTAGTAGACAGGGTGACTACGAGCAGTACTTC
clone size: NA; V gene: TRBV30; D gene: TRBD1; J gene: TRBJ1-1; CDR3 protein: CAWTLLTGTGPNTEAFF; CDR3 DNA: TGTGCCTGGACCCTTCTTACCGGGACAGGGCCCAACACTGAAGCTTTCTTT
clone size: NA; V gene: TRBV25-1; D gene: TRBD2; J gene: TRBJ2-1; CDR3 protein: CASSESAGGGREGIEQFF; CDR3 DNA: TGTGCCAGCAGTGAGTCAGCGGGAGGCGGTAGAGAAGGTATTGAGCAGTTCTTC
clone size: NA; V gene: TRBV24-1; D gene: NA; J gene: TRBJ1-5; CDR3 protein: CARYRVGQPQHF; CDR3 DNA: TGTGCCAGGTACAGGGTAGGTCAGCCCCAGCATTTT
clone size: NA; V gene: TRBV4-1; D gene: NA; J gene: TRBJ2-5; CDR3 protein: CASSQGPGAEETQYF; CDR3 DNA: TGCGCCAGCAGCCAAGGACCAGGGGCGGAAGAGACCCAGTACTTC
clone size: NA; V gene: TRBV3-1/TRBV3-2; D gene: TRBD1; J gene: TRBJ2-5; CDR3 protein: CASSQRQGQETQYF; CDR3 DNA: TGTGCCAGCAGCCAGAGACAGGGCCAAGAGACCCAGTACTTC
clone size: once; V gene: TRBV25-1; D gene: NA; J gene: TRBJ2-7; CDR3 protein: CATRGSSYEQYF; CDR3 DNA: TGTGCCACCCGCGGCTCCTCCTACGAGCAGTACTTC
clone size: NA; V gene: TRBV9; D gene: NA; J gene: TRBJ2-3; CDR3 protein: CASSQFGTPSTDTQYF; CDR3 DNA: TGTGCCAGCAGTCAATTCGGGACACCTAGCACAGATACGCAGTATTTT
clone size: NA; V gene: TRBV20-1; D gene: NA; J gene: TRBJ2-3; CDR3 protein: CSANAGDTQYF; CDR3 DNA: TGCAGTGCTAATGCCGGAGATACGCAGTATTTT
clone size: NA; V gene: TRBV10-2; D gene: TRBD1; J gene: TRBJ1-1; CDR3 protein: CASTPTGGTEAFF; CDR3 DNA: TGCGCCAGCACCCCGACAGGGGGCACTGAAGCTTTCTTT
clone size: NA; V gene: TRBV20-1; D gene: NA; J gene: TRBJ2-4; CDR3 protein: CSAGSLQYF; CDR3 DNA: TGCAGTGCTGGCTCTCTTCAGTACTTC
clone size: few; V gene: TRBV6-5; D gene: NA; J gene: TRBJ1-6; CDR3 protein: CASSKNRDHNSPLHF; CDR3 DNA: TGTGCCAGCAGTAAAAACAGGGACCATAATTCACCCCTCCACTTT
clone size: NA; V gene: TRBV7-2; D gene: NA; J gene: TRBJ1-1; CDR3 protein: CASSPRGRTEAFF; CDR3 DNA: TGTGCCAGCAGCCCACGAGGGCGGACCGAAGCTTTCTTT
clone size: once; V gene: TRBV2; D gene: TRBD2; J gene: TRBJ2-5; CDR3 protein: CASGPLAGETQYF; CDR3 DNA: TGTGCCAGCGGCCCCCTAGCGGGGGAGACCCAGTACTTC
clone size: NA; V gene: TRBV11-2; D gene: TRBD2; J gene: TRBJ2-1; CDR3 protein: CASSLRTSGGNEQFF; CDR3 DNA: TGTGCCAGCAGCTTACGGACTAGCGGGGGGAATGAGCAGTTCTTC
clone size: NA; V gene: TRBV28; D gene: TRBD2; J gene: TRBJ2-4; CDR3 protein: CASSTQSVSGENIQYF; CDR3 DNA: TGTGCCAGCAGTACCCAGTCCGTTAGCGGGGAAAACATTCAGTACTTC
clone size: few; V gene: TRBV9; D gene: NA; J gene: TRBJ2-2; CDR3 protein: CASSVGGPGPGELFF; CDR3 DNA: TGTGCCAGCAGCGTCGGGGGGCCCGGCCCCGGGGAGCTGTTTTTT
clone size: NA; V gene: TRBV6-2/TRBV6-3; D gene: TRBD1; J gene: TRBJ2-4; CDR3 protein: CASSYQGQGKFKNIQYF; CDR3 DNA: TGTGCCAGCAGTTACCAGGGACAGGGGAAATTTAAAAACATTCAGTACTTC
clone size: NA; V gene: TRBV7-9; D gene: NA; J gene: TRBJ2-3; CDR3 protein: CASSQGTRGRTDTQYF; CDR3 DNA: TGTGCCAGCAGCCAGGGGACCAGGGGTCGGACAGATACGCAGTATTTT